A selection of T cell receptor beta chains follows, all from one sample in a study of blood T cells in healthy people across ages. TCRdb redid the calling of the 5' RACE reads with MiXCR, one entry per CDR3 protein. The repertoire holds 1.5 million or so distinct CDR3 sequences, with around 42% as singletons. Sequencing was carried out using blood. The receptors stem from a woman aged 18-29 years in good health. CDR3s include the opening cysteine and the closing phenylalanine or tryptophan. The order of the fields is D gene, J gene, clone size, V gene, CDR3 DNA, CDR3 protein. D genes are given only for firm matches. Only part of the rows carry a size: once, few, many, or a class if the clone is expanded.

>-|TRBJ2-7|few|TRBV2
TGTGCCAGCAGTTTTCCAGGGGAGGCCGAGCAGTACTTC
CASSFPGEAEQYF
>TRBD2|TRBJ2-7|-|TRBV25-1
TGTGCCAGCAGTGAATTCGGGGGGACGACCTACGAGCAGTACTTC
CASSEFGGTTYEQYF
>-|TRBJ1-5|-|TRBV12-5
TGTGCTAGTGGTTTTTTTTCCGGGACGAATAATAGCAATCAGCCCCAGCATTTT
CASGFFSGTNNSNQPQHF
>-|TRBJ1-2|-|TRBV7-2
TGTGCCAGCAGCCCAGAAGGGGCCCATGGCTACACCTTC
CASSPEGAHGYTF
>-|TRBJ1-5|few|TRBV6-5
TGTGCCAGCAGTTCTTCAAGGAATCAGCCCCAGCATTTT
CASSSSRNQPQHF
>-|TRBJ1-2|-|TRBV11-1
TGTGCCAGCAGCTCGGGACAACCCCCGGGCTACACCTTC
CASSSGQPPGYTF
>TRBD2|TRBJ2-3|few|TRBV9
TGTGCCAGCAGCGAAGCGGGGGGGCTGGCAGATACGCAGTATTTT
CASSEAGGLADTQYF
>-|TRBJ2-3|many|TRBV4-1
TGCGCCAGCAGCCAAGACCCGAGCGGGTTTGGGAATACGCAGTATTTT
CASSQDPSGFGNTQYF
>-|TRBJ1-1|-|TRBV5-1
TGCGCCAGCAGCTTGTTTGGGGCAACCATGAACACTGAAGCTTTCTTT
CASSLFGATMNTEAFF
>TRBD1|TRBJ2-1|-|TRBV27
TGTGCCAGCAGTCCGGACAGGCTATACAATGAGCAGTTCTTC
CASSPDRLYNEQFF
>-|TRBJ1-6|-|TRBV20-1
TGCAGTGCTTCGGCGGGGGCGGCCTATAATTCACCCCTCCACTTT
CSASAGAAYNSPLHF
>TRBD2|TRBJ2-3|-|TRBV24-1
TGTGCCACCAGCCCTAGCGGGGAAATCACAGATACGCAGTATTTT
CATSPSGEITDTQYF
>-|TRBJ2-7|-|TRBV20-1
TGCAGTGCTAGAGAAGGCGGGGGCTTCTACGAGCAGTACTTC
CSAREGGGFYEQYF
>-|TRBJ2-1|once|TRBV7-9
TGTGCCAGCAGCTTGACTACTTGCGGGGAATACAATGAGCAGTTCTTC
CASSLTTCGEYNEQFF
>TRBD2|TRBJ2-5|-|TRBV20-1
TGCAGCCCTCTAGCGGGGGACCAAGAGACCCGGTACTTC
CSPLAGDQETRYF
>-|TRBJ2-6|few|TRBV7-2
TGTGCCAGCAGCTTCACAGCCGCCGCCGGGGCCAACGTCCTGACTTTC
CASSFTAAAGANVLTF
>-|TRBJ2-5|-|TRBV6-1
TGTGCCAGCAGTGCCGCCGGGTTAAGAGAGACCCAGTACTTC
CASSAAGLRETQYF
>-|TRBJ2-7|few|TRBV6-1
TGTGCCAGCATAAGGGGGTACCACGAGCAGTACTTC
CASIRGYHEQYF
>TRBD2|TRBJ2-2|-|TRBV5-1
TGCGCCAGCAGCTTCGTTGTAGTCGGGAGGTGGACCGGGGAGCTGTTTTTT
CASSFVVVGRWTGELFF
>-|TRBJ2-7|-|TRBV28
TGTGCCAGCAGTGTACCGGGCAATGGCGAGCAGTACTTC
CASSVPGNGEQYF
>-|TRBJ1-5|-|TRBV6-5
TGTGCCAGCAGTTCCACTCGAAGGGAGCCCCAGCATTTT
CASSSTRREPQHF
>TRBD1|TRBJ2-5|-|TRBV5-1
TGCGCCAGCAGTAGTGACAGGGGGCCGCAGTACTTC
CASSSDRGPQYF
>TRBD1|TRBJ1-1|few|TRBV28
TGTGCCAGCAGGGGACAGGGGAAGACTTTCTTT
CASRGQGKTFF
>-|TRBJ2-1|few|TRBV20-1
TGCAGTGCCCCCAGAGCTAATGAGCAGTTCTTC
CSAPRANEQFF
>-|TRBJ1-1|many|TRBV9
TGTGCCAGCAGTGTGGGGGCGGGCACTGAAGCTTTCTTT
CASSVGAGTEAFF
>TRBD2|TRBJ2-7|-|TRBV20-1
TGCAGTGCTAGAGACCCGACTAGCGGGAGCTCCTACGAGCAGTACTTC
CSARDPTSGSSYEQYF
>-|TRBJ2-6|-|TRBV7-8
TGTGCCAGCAGTTACCGGGACGCTCATGTCTCTGGGGCCAACGTCCTGACTTTC
CASSYRDAHVSGANVLTF
>TRBD1|TRBJ2-5|-|TRBV19
TGTGCCAGTAGCGACAGGGGAGCCGGGACCCAGTACTTC
CASSDRGAGTQYF
>-|TRBJ1-1|-|TRBV21-1
TGTGCCAGCAGTACGAACAGGGGGCTGAACACTGAAGCTTTCTTT
CASSTNRGLNTEAFF
>TRBD1|TRBJ1-4|few|TRBV28
TGTGCCAGCACCCCAGGGGGGGGTTGGGAAAAACTGTTTTTT
CASTPGGGWEKLFF
>-|TRBJ2-1|-|TRBV29-1
TGCAGCGTTGAAGTGGTCGCAGGGACGTTCTTC
CSVEVVAGTFF
>TRBD2|TRBJ2-1|-|TRBV30
TGTGCCCGGTCTGGTACTAGCGGGTTGGATGAGCAGTTCTTC
CARSGTSGLDEQFF
>-|TRBJ2-5|-|TRBV28
TGTGCCAGCAGTTCGAAGACGGGGGAGCAGTACTTC
CASSSKTGEQYF
>-|TRBJ2-7|once|TRBV21-1
TGTGCCAGCAGCCCACAGGACAGGTACTTC
CASSPQDRYF
>-|TRBJ2-3|few|TRBV29-1
TGCAGCGGGGACGCCGGGGGCGACCCTACGCAGTATTTT
CSGDAGGDPTQYF
>-|TRBJ2-1|few|TRBV21-1
TGTGCCAGCAGCAAAATCCCCAGGGTACCTTCCTACAATGAGCAGTTCTTC
CASSKIPRVPSYNEQFF
>TRBD2|TRBJ2-3|few|TRBV9
TGTGCCAGCAGCGTAGGGGCTAGCGGGGGGGCAACAGATACGCAGTATTTT
CASSVGASGGATDTQYF
>TRBD1|TRBJ2-2|-|TRBV9
TGTGCCAGCAGCAAACGGACAGGGGACCCCGGGGAGCTGTTTTTT
CASSKRTGDPGELFF
>TRBD1|TRBJ2-6|-|TRBV20-1
TGCAGTGCTAGATGGGGGGACAGGGTCGACGTCCTGACTTTC
CSARWGDRVDVLTF
>TRBD1|TRBJ2-3|few|TRBV19
TGTGCCAGCCGCGAGGGGGACAGGGGACTCCCTTCGGCAGATACGCAGTATTTT
CASREGDRGLPSADTQYF
>-|TRBJ1-2|few|TRBV10-3
TGTGCCATCAGTGCGAGTCAGGGAGCTAACTATGGCTACACCTTC
CAISASQGANYGYTF
>-|TRBJ2-1|-|TRBV5-1
TGCGCCAGCGGGGCGGCAGGCAGTTACAATGAGCAGTTCTTC
CASGAAGSYNEQFF